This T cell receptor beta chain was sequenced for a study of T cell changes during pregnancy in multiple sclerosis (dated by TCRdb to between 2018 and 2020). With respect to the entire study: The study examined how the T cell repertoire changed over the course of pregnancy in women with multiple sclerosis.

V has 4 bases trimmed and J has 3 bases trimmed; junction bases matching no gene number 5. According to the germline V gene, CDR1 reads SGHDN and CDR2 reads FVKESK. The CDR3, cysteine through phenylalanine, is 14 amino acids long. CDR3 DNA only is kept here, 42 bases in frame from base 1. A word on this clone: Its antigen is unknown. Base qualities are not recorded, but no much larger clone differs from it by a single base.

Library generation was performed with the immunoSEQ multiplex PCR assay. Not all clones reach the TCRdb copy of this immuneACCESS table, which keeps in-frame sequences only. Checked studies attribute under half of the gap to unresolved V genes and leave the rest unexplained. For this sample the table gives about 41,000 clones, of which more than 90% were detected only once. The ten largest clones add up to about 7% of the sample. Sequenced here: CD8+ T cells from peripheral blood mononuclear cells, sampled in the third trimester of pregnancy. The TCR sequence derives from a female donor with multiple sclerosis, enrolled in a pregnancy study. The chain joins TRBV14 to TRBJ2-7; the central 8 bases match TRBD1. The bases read TGTGCCAGCAGCCTCCGGGACAGGTTCTACGAGCAGTACTTC. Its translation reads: CASSLRDRFYEQYF.